The sequence of this T cell receptor (beta chain) was determined in a study of blood T cells in healthy people across ages. This clonotype has more than one count but fewer than ten. The junction departs from the called germline gene at one end, perhaps through a read error. A second PCR, run for about 7 to 11 cycles, used a sample-barcoded 5' primer plus a J-beta primer mix. TCRdb analysed the 5' RACE reads with MiXCR anew, one entry per CDR3 protein. This table has about 720,000 distinct CDR3 sequences, over 20% appearing once. The germline CDR1 and CDR2 sequences are MNHEY and SVGAGI. The CDR3 runs to 13 residues. Per sample, a minimum of 6 million PBMCs were isolated.

The sample consisted of blood. This chain uses TRBV6-5 with TRBJ1-2; a weak D match, TRBD1 (6 bases). This TCR was sampled from a man aged 65-85 years in good health. In DNA form, the CDR3 reads TGTGTCAGCGGGAGGGGGGTAGGCTATGGCTACACCTTC. Translated, it gives CVSGRGVGYGYTF.